These 29 T cell receptor beta chains came from one sample sequenced in a study of somatic mutations in cytotoxic T cells in rheumatoid arthritis. Repertoires were generated with immunoSEQ multiplex PCR, while TCRdb's copy carries only in-frame clones and drops some. The sample gives around 20,000 clones, 55% to 80% of which show up once; 18% is in the top ten. The sample taken for sequencing was CD8+ T cells sorted from blood. The receptors originated from an adult with rheumatoid arthritis.

This clone turned up a few times. The chain combines TRBV7-9 with TRBJ2-1; D unresolved. V was clipped by 1 base and J by 4 bases, with 5 bases between them. The CDR3 contains 13 residues. Germline V lookup: CDR1 SEHNR, CDR2 FQNEAQ (reference sequence). The CDR3 DNA reads as TGTGCCAGCAGCTTAGTGGGTTACAATGAGCAGTTCTTC. The encoded protein is CASSLVGYNEQFF. The entire variable domain, with the rest obtained from reference TRBV7-9 and TRBJ2-1, is as follows: DTGVSQNPRHKITKRGQNVTFRCDPISEHNRLYWYRQTLGQGPEFLTYFQNEAQLEKSRLLSDRFSAERPKGSFSTLEIQRTEQGDSAMYLCASSLVGYNEQFFGPGTRLTVL.

This clone is labeled as medium-sized. The genes are TRBV7-9 and TRBJ1-2; no clear D gene. Looked up from germline, CDR1 is SEHNR and CDR2 is FQNEAQ (reference sequence). V dropped 3 bases and J dropped 3 bases, with 2 bases sitting between them. The CDR3 totals 11 residues. As DNA, the CDR3 is TGTGCCAGCAGCTTTGACTATGGCTACACCTTC. Its translation: CASSFDYGYTF.

This clone was seen a single time. The gene calls are TRBV6-5 and TRBJ1-1; tentatively, D is TRBD1 (5 bases). Between the trimmed V and J ends, which lost 0 bases and 4 bases, there was a span of 12 bases. The CDR3 length is 15 residues. Per the germline V gene, CDR1 is MNHEY and CDR2 is SVGAGI. CDR3 loop: CASSYSAGVGTEAFF. CDR3 bases: TGTGCCAGCAGTTACTCAGCGGGGGTGGGCACTGAAGCTTTCTTT.

The chain joins TRBV4-1 to TRBJ2-7; no firm D call. V was pared by 2 bases and J by 0 bases, with 14 bases between. Germline values: CDR1 MGHRA, CDR2 YSYEKL. There are 16 residues in the CDR3. CDR3 DNA sequence: TGCGCCAGCAGCCAACTATATCCGGCAGCCTCCTACGAGCAGTACTTC. Its protein is CASSQLYPAASYEQYF.

The chain recombines TRBV7-8 with TRBJ1-3; weak D call: TRBD1 (6 bases). This CDR3 has 17 residues. The V end was cut by 5 bases, the J end by 4 bases, with 21 bases between. Germline CDR1 SGHVS, CDR2 FQNEAQ. In DNA, the CDR3 is TGTGCCAGCAGCCCGGAGGGGGGGGTTGGGAGGGGAAACACCATATATTTT. The encoded protein is CASSPEGGVGRGNTIYF.

The genes are TRBV5-6 and TRBJ2-3; D not resolved. Germline loops: CDR1 SGHDT, CDR2 YYEEEE. CDR3 length: 12 residues. Trimming shortened V by 2 bases and J by 3 bases, and 4 bases separated the two germline ends. The CDR3 loop is CASSFSTDTQYF. In DNA form, the CDR3 reads TGTGCCAGCAGCTTTAGTACAGATACGCAGTATTTT.

To note about this clone: Possible read error: a much larger clone is one base away. This chain joins TRBV7-8 and TRBJ2-7; unclear D gene. The CDR3 is 12 amino acids. Deletions cut 0 bases from V and 3 bases from J, with 3 bases between. Per germline, CDR1 SGHVS and CDR2 FQNEAQ. CDR3 DNA sequence: TGTGCCAGCAGCTTAGCTGTCTACGAGCAGTACTTC. Its translation is CASSLAVYEQYF.

This sequence joins TRBV5-6 and TRBJ1-5; 9 bases map to TRBD1. This CDR3 has 15 residues. V shed 3 bases, J shed 2 bases, and the junction held 3 bases outside the gene matches. Germline CDR1 SGHDT, CDR2 YYEEEE. The CDR3 DNA reads TGTGCCAGCAGCTGGACAGGGGTGGGCAATCAGCCCCAGCATTTT. It encodes CASSWTGVGNQPQHF. The full variable domain, rest sourced from reference TRBV5-6 and TRBJ1-5, is DAGVTQSPTHLIKTRGQQVTLRCSPKSGHDTVSWYQQALGQGPQFIFQYYEEEERQRGNFPDRFSGHQFPNYSSELNVNALLLGDSALYLCASSWTGVGNQPQHFGDGTRLSIL.

This rearrangement joins TRBV7-7 to TRBJ2-1; 9 bases map to TRBD1. Germline CDR1 is SSHAT and CDR2 is FNYEAQ (reference sequence). This CDR3 is built from 14 residues. Trimming cost V 3 bases and J 3 bases; bases outside gene matches: 0. CDR3 in DNA: TGTGCCAGCAGCTTGGGACAGGGCTACAATGAGCAGTTCTTC. This gives the protein CASSLGQGYNEQFF.

This chain links TRBV9 with TRBJ2-3; weak D call: TRBD2 (7 bases). V gave up 0 bases and J gave up 2 bases, with 10 bases separating them. From germline, CDR1 is SGDLS and CDR2 YYNGEE. The CDR3 loop spans 15 amino acids. CDR3 nucleotides: TGTGCCAGCAGCGTAGGTCGGGGGGCCACAGATACGCAGTATTTT. It specifies CASSVGRGATDTQYF.

The gene calls are TRBV19 and TRBJ2-1; D is unclear. The CDR3 runs 15 residues. Trimming took off 7 bases at V and 0 bases at J, with 13 bases between the two ends. Per germline, CDR1 LNHDA and CDR2 SQIVND (reference sequence). Here the CDR3 reads CASTTMGFSYNEQFF. CDR3 coding DNA: TGTGCCAGTACCACAATGGGGTTCTCCTACAATGAGCAGTTCTTC.

The rearrangement links TRBV6-6 to TRBJ1-1; D possibly corresponds to TRBD1 (6 bases). CDR3 length equals 14 residues. The ends were cut back, 6 bases at V and 5 bases at J, with 16 bases in the middle. The germline gives CDR1 MNHNY, CDR2 SVGAGI (reference sequence). As DNA, the CDR3 is TGTGCCAGCAGCCTAGGGGGGCAGGGAACTGAAGCTTTCTTT. Translation: CASSLGGQGTEAFF.

This clone was recorded a few times. The chain has TRBV2 and TRBJ1-2; unclear D gene. Germline assignment: CDR1 SNHLY and CDR2 FYNNEI. The ends were cut back, 3 bases at V and 4 bases at J, with 15 bases in the middle. This CDR3 is built from 15 residues. Here the CDR3 reads CASSESAVYGYGYTF. CDR3 bases: TGTGCCAGCAGTGAGTCGGCCGTATATGGCTATGGCTACACCTTC.

The V and J genes are TRBV6-5 and TRBJ2-7; D ambiguous. Trimming took 4 bases from V and 3 from J, leaving 13 bases between them. Germline V gives CDR1 MNHEY, CDR2 SVGAGI. The CDR3 contains 14 residues. In nucleotides, the CDR3 is TGTGCCAGCAGTTTCAGAGGACGGGTCTACGAGCAGTACTTC. It specifies CASSFRGRVYEQYF.

The V and J genes are TRBV4-2 and TRBJ2-7, with 8 bases fitting TRBD2. CDR3 length: 14 amino acids. Per germline, CDR1 LGHNA and CDR2 YNFKEQ. The trim removed 4 bases at V and 0 bases at J, leaving 2 bases unmatched. Written as DNA, the CDR3 is TGTGCCAGCAGCCCCGCGGGGGGCTCCTACGAGCAGTACTTC. Translating gives CASSPAGGSYEQYF.

The chain joins TRBV4-2 to TRBJ2-7, with D perhaps TRBD2 (6 bases). Germline values: CDR1 LGHNA, CDR2 YNFKEQ. The CDR3 extends over 14 amino acids. The V end lost 2 bases, the J end lost 2 bases, and 10 bases lay between the germline ends. CDR3: CASSQLAKTYEQYF. CDR3 nucleotide sequence: TGTGCCAGCAGCCAACTAGCGAAGACCTACGAGCAGTACTTC.

The rearrangement joins TRBV19 to TRBJ1-1; D might be TRBD1 (5 bases). CDR1 and CDR2 (germline): LNHDA, SQIVND (reference sequence). V gave up 2 bases and J gave up 3 bases, with 10 bases separating them. The CDR3 contains 14 residues. The CDR3 DNA follows: TGTGCCAGTAGTATAACGGCGGGGGACACTGAAGCTTTCTTT. Its protein product is CASSITAGDTEAFF.

The gene calls are TRBV29-1 and TRBJ1-4; TRBD1 aligns across 7 bases. J lost 6 bases, V lost 5 bases, and 6 bases had no gene match. The V gene's germline CDR1 is SQVTM and CDR2 ANQGSEA. This CDR3 spans 13 amino acids. The CDR3, as DNA: TGCAGCGTTCAGGACAGGATCTATGAAAAACTGTTTTTT. This sequence encodes CSVQDRIYEKLFF.

A single count supports this clone. This chain connects TRBV5-4 to TRBJ1-2, with a weak D call TRBD1 (6 bases). The CDR3 contains 15 residues. Germline values: CDR1 SGHNT, CDR2 YYREEE (reference sequence). Between the trimmed V and J ends, which lost 3 bases and 4 bases, there was a span of 16 bases. This CDR3 reads CASSYLGGTPYGYTF. The CDR3 bases are TGTGCCAGCAGCTATCTGGGTGGGACACCCTATGGCTACACCTTC.

The chain carries TRBV28 and TRBJ1-1, with D uncertain. This CDR3 has 14 amino acids. The germline V gene has CDR1 MDHEN and CDR2 SYDVKM. With 2 bases removed from V and 5 bases from J, the gap between germline ends came to 12 bases. The CDR3 DNA is TGTGCCAGCAGTTTACGGAGTCAGCGAACTGAAGCTTTCTTT. This gives the protein CASSLRSQRTEAFF.

This clone was recorded a few times. The chain has TRBV5-4 and TRBJ1-4; D is possibly TRBD1 (5 bases). CDR1 and CDR2 (germline): SGHNT, YYREEE (reference sequence). V dropped 0 bases and J dropped 7 bases, with 13 bases sitting between them. This CDR3 region has 15 residues. The CDR3 reads CASSLAEGHPEKLFF. The CDR3 bases are TGTGCCAGCAGCTTGGCCGAAGGACATCCTGAAAAACTGTTTTTT. The full variable domain, completed using reference TRBV5-4 and TRBJ1-4, is ETGVTQSPTHLIKTRGQQVTLRCSSQSGHNTVSWYQQALGQGPQFIFQYYREEENGRGNFPPRFSGLQFPNYSSELNVNALELDDSALYLCASSLAEGHPEKLFFGSGTQLSVL.

The chain is built from TRBV15 and TRBJ1-6; D call uncertain. V was clipped by 5 bases and J by 0 bases, with 5 bases between them. This CDR3 comprises 14 residues. From germline, CDR1 is LNHNV and CDR2 YYDKDF (reference sequence). The CDR3 spells CATSGSSYNSPLHF. DNA of the CDR3: TGTGCCACCAGCGGTAGCTCCTATAATTCACCCCTCCACTTT.

The V call is TRBV7-9, the J call TRBJ2-3; D is unclear. There are 13 residues in the CDR3. Germline CDR1 reads SEHNR; CDR2 reads FQNEAQ (reference sequence). V lost 5 bases, J lost 7 bases, and 13 bases lay in between. The CDR3 DNA follows: TGTGCCAGCAGCCCCCCGAGACTCAATACGCAGTATTTT. It encodes CASSPPRLNTQYF.

The table lists this clone with a few counts. The chain is built from TRBV6-1 and TRBJ1-1; D not certain. Germline assignment: CDR1 MNHNS and CDR2 SASEGT. V lost 8 bases to trimming and J lost 4 bases, with 11 bases between them. The CDR3 extends over 12 amino acids. CDR3 amino acids: CASGHKGTEAFF. In DNA form, the CDR3 reads TGTGCCAGCGGCCATAAGGGCACTGAAGCTTTCTTT.

The chain couples TRBV7-6 to TRBJ1-2; perhaps TRBD1 as D (5 bases). V gave up 3 bases and J gave up 3 bases, with 11 bases separating them. This CDR3 comprises 14 residues. The V gene's germline CDR1 is SGHVS and CDR2 FNYEAQ. CDR3 loop: CASSLGQGDYGYTF. DNA for the CDR3: TGTGCCAGCAGCTTGGGGCAGGGAGACTATGGCTACACCTTC.

This chain connects TRBV5-6 to TRBJ2-2; TRBD1 might be the D (5 bases). The CDR3 consists of 16 residues. CDR1 SGHDT and CDR2 YYEEEE come from the germline V gene. V was pared by 0 bases and J by 3 bases, with 12 bases between. CDR3 protein: CASSLVNEGDTGELFF. CDR3 coding DNA: TGTGCCAGCAGCTTGGTTAATGAAGGGGACACCGGGGAGCTGTTTTTT.

V gene TRBV5-4 combines with J gene TRBJ1-1; D is unclear. V was clipped by 0 bases and J by 6 bases, with 9 bases between them. Germline CDR1 reads SGHNT; CDR2 reads YYREEE (reference sequence). The CDR3 has 13 amino acids. The CDR3 nucleotides read TGTGCCAGCAGCTTGGGGGGTTCGGCTGAAGCTTTCTTT. It translates to CASSLGGSAEAFF.

DNA for the CDR3: TGTGCCAGTTTTTCTTCAGGACTAGCGGAGAACACCGGGGAGCTGTTTTTT. This sequence encodes CASFSSGLAENTGELFF. The chain combines TRBV19 with TRBJ2-2; 10 nucleotides line up with TRBD2. In germline, CDR1 is LNHDA, CDR2 SQIVND (reference sequence). With V trimmed by 8 bases and J by 1 base, 10 bases remained unmatched. CDR3 length: 17 residues.

V gene TRBV9 combines with J gene TRBJ2-3; 9 bases match TRBD1. The V segment lost 3 bases and the J segment 1 base; nucleotides outside the gene matches: 0. Per germline, CDR1 SGDLS and CDR2 YYNGEE. The CDR3 consists of 14 residues. The CDR3 protein is CASSGDRGTDTQYF. CDR3 sequence (DNA): TGTGCCAGCAGCGGGGACAGGGGCACAGATACGCAGTATTTT. The full variable domain, rest sourced from reference TRBV9 and TRBJ2-3, is DSGVTQTPKHLITATGQRVTLRCSPRSGDLSVYWYQQSLDQGLQFLIQYYNGEERAKGNILERFSAQQFPDLHSELNLSSLELGDSALYFCASSGDRGTDTQYFGPGTRLTVL.